One sample yielded the 18 T cell receptor beta chains listed below, sequenced in a study of immune heterogeneity within non-small cell lung tumors. CDR3 of TCR beta was amplified by multiplex PCR that used 32 V and 13 J primers. One entry per CDR3 protein results from TCRdb running MiXCR on the multiplex PCR reads. The data show more than 9,000 distinct CDR3 sequences, just under 30% seen once. Bulk tumor genomic DNA constituted the template, at around 600 ng per sample. Primary tumors were biopsied several times each, far apart, intraoperatively. Their non-small cell lung cancer was newly diagnosed and untreated, and the patients underwent curative surgery. What was sequenced was lung tumor tissue. The receptor source for this set is a woman aged 55-70 years with non-small cell lung cancer.

The CDR3 loop reads CASSPTGSRYEQYF. DNA of the CDR3: TGTGCCAGCAGCCCCACAGGGAGTAGGTACGAGCAGTACTTC. The chain carries TRBV9 and TRBJ2-7; D perhaps matches TRBD1 (6 bases). Trimming cost V 4 bases and J 4 bases, with 15 bases left between them. The CDR3 spans 14 residues. Germline CDR1 and CDR2: SGDLS and YYNGEE.

This clonotype was seen just once. One end of the junction does not line up with germline, which may come from a read error. This chain joins TRBV20-1 and TRBJ1-4; 9 positions match TRBD1. The CDR3 runs to 16 residues. CDR1 DFQATT and CDR2 SNEGSKA come from the germline V gene (reference sequence). The CDR3 region is CSARSYLDRGNEKLFF. CDR3 bases: TGCAGTGCTAGGTCCTATCTAGACAGGGGGAATGAAAAACTGTTTTTC.

This clonotype has more than one count but fewer than ten. Relative to the germline gene, one junction end is altered; a read error may explain this. The chain combines TRBV7-7 with TRBJ2-5, with 16 bases that match TRBD2. The CDR3 loop spans 18 amino acids. Germline CDR1 SSHAT, CDR2 FNYEAQ (reference sequence). In DNA, the CDR3 is TGTGCTAGCAGCCTGGGACTAGCGGGAGGGCCGGGAGAGGAGACCCAGTACTTC. This translates into CASSLGLAGGPGEETQYF.

This clonotype is termed medium-sized. The rearrangement links TRBV11-2 to TRBJ1-6, with a possible D match to TRBD1 (6 bases). The V end was cut by 6 bases, the J end by 0 bases, with 15 bases between. Germline-derived CDR1 and CDR2 are SGHAT and FQNNGV. This CDR3 has 17 amino acids. The CDR3 is CASSQRQERSYNSPLHF. In DNA form, the CDR3 reads TGTGCCAGCAGTCAACGACAGGAACGCTCCTATAATTCACCCCTCCACTTT.

This clonotype came up many times. The genes are TRBV6-1 and TRBJ1-6; 10 positions match TRBD1. After removal of 6 bases from V and 5 bases from J, the junction contained 7 bases not matched to a gene. Germline V gene sequence: CDR1 MNHNS, CDR2 SASEGT. The CDR3 spans 16 residues. The CDR3 here is CASRNDRGPDNSPLHF. The CDR3 coding sequence is TGTGCCAGCAGAAATGACAGGGGGCCGGATAATTCACCCCTCCACTTT.

There are a few counts of this clonotype. This sequence joins TRBV20-1 and TRBJ2-4, with 7 positions matching TRBD1. There are 14 residues in the CDR3. Germline-derived CDR1 and CDR2 are DFQATT and SNEGSKA (reference sequence). With V trimmed by 6 bases and J by 4 bases, 9 bases remained unmatched. In DNA form, the CDR3 reads TGCAGTGCCCTAGGACAGGAAAGAAAAAACATTCAGTACTTC. Encoded protein: CSALGQERKNIQYF.

The chain has TRBV28 and TRBJ1-5; possibly TRBD1 for D (5 bases). Looked up from germline, CDR1 is MDHEN and CDR2 is SYDVKM. The length of the CDR3 is 19 residues. Trimming left V 5 bases short and J 3 bases short, with 26 bases between. CDR3 in DNA: TGTGCCAGCAGTGCTCCCTTCTCGTGGGGGTTGGCAGCCAATCAGCCCCAGCATTTT. It codes for CASSAPFSWGLAANQPQHF.

This clonotype showed up many times. CDR3 protein: CASSESTSYEQYF. CDR3 DNA sequence: TGCGCCAGCAGTGAGTCGACCTCCTACGAGCAGTACTTC. The chain couples TRBV10-1 to TRBJ2-7; D is unresolved. This CDR3 region has 13 residues. Germline V gives CDR1 WNHNN, CDR2 SYGVQD (reference sequence). V shed 0 bases and J shed 0 bases, with 3 bases lying between them.

This clonotype occurred a few times. A much bigger clone sits one base away, suggesting this may be a read error. The chain is built from TRBV6-1 and TRBJ2-7; D may match TRBD1 or TRBD2 (5 bases each). This CDR3 has 15 residues. Germline CDR1 reads MNHNS; CDR2 reads SASEGT. The CDR3 is CVSQPGLGTSYEQYF. The CDR3 region has the DNA TGTGTCAGCCAACCCGGCCTCGGGACCTCCTACGAGCAGTACTTC.

V gene TRBV6-2 or TRBV6-3 combines with J gene TRBJ1-3, with D hard to call. The CDR3 sequence is 17 residues long. Germline CDR1 MNHEY, CDR2 SVGEGT. The V gene lost 6 bases and the J gene lost 0 bases, with 18 bases spanning the gap. CDR3: CASSDRARVSSGNTIYF. As DNA, the CDR3 is TGTGCCAGCAGCGATAGGGCACGGGTCAGCTCTGGAAACACCATATATTTT.

This clonotype appeared a few times. V and J are TRBV20-1 and TRBJ1-4; 10 bases fit TRBD1. The CDR3 extends over 17 amino acids. Trimming took 3 bases from V and 1 from J; bases not matched to a gene: 8. Germline V gene sequence: CDR1 DFQATT, CDR2 SNEGSKA (reference sequence). The CDR3 region has the DNA TGCAGTGCTAGTCGCCCGGGACAGGGGTTAACTAATGAAAAACTGTTTTTT. Its protein product is CSASRPGQGLTNEKLFF.

This clonotype was observed many times. The chain couples TRBV28 to TRBJ2-1; unclear D gene. V was cut by 6 bases and J by 9 bases, with 15 bases left in between. The germline gives CDR1 MDHEN, CDR2 SYDVKM. This CDR3 has 13 residues. CDR3: CASSETDLPEQFF. For the CDR3, the DNA is TGTGCCAGCAGCGAAACGGATCTGCCTGAGCAGTTCTTC.

This clonotype occurred many times. The chain links TRBV10-1 to TRBJ2-1; 9 nucleotides line up with TRBD2. There are 14 residues in the CDR3. CDR1 and CDR2 (germline): WNHNN, SYGVQD (reference sequence). The J segment lost 3 bases and the V segment lost 8 bases, leaving 5 bases of the junction unmatched. Here the CDR3 reads CASLVAGDYNEQFF. In nucleotides, the CDR3 is TGCGCCAGCCTAGTAGCGGGAGACTACAATGAGCAGTTCTTC.

This clonotype was detected many times. The rearrangement uses TRBV2 and TRBJ1-5; D not certain. This CDR3 is built from 13 residues. Trimming cost V 6 bases and J 1 base, with 7 bases left between them. CDR1 and CDR2 from the germline V gene are SNHLY and FYNNEI. This chain's CDR3 is CASRVGSNQPQHF. The DNA of the CDR3 is TGTGCCAGCAGGGTTGGAAGCAATCAGCCCCAGCATTTT.

The rearrangement links TRBV19 to TRBJ2-3; maybe TRBD2 (7 bases). Per germline, CDR1 LNHDA and CDR2 SQIVND (reference sequence). The CDR3 sequence is 15 residues long. V lost 5 bases to trimming and J lost 6 bases, with 18 bases between them. In nucleotides, the CDR3 is TGTGCCAGTAGTCCCTTTGGCGGGGGCGTGGATACGCAGTATTTT. This gives the protein CASSPFGGGVDTQYF.

In this sample, this clonotype turned up a few times. One end of the junction does not line up with germline, which may come from a read error. CDR3 sequence reads: CAWSVWGLTNEQSF. The CDR3 nucleotides read TGTGCCTGGAGTGTATGGGGACTAACAAATGAGCAGTCCTTC. The chain recombines TRBV30 with TRBJ2-1; 7 positions match TRBD2. The CDR3 is made up of 14 amino acids. Germline V gene data show CDR1 as GTSNPN and CDR2 as SVGIG (reference sequence).

This rearrangement joins TRBV27 to TRBJ1-1, with 7 nucleotides matching TRBD1. CDR1 and CDR2 (germline): MNHEY, SMNVEV (reference sequence). The CDR3 is made up of 12 amino acids. With V trimmed by 7 bases and J by 11 bases, 10 bases remained unmatched. Here the CDR3 reads CASTSRDRVAFF. The CDR3 DNA follows: TGTGCCAGCACCTCCCGAGACAGGGTGGCTTTCTTT.

This clonotype is termed medium-sized. V and J are TRBV12-5 and TRBJ1-2, with 8 bases that match TRBD1. This CDR3 comprises 13 residues. The V segment lost 6 bases and the J segment 5 bases; nucleotides outside the gene matches: 5. Germline CDR1 and CDR2: LGHNT and FRNRAP. The CDR3: CASGDDRGYGYTF. Here the CDR3 DNA reads TGTGCTAGTGGGGACGACAGGGGATATGGCTACACCTTC.